This T cell receptor (beta chain) was recorded in a study of cytomegalovirus exposure and HLA in healthy donors. In the study overall: Earlier findings included more than 95 million unique TCR beta sequences obtained from around 180 million T cells.

The CDR3 extends over 13 amino acids. Germline V gene lookup returns CDR1 PRHDT and CDR2 FYEKMQ (reference sequence). Trimming removed 5 bases at V and 4 bases at J, with 11 bases between. Whole-study results and caveats: Later analysis suggested most CMV-associated TCR beta chains were HLA-restricted. Follow-up analysis later connected one missense variant in DCLRE1C with trimming of TCR beta V- and J-genes. Accounts indicate the classifier identified cytomegalovirus status with strong specificity and sensitivity.

Points on this clone: Its cognate antigen is unknown.

The PCR employed 60 Vbeta primers together with 13 Jbeta primers. Sequencing was performed with immunoSEQ multiplex PCR; in TCRdb, only in-frame clones are kept and a portion is missing. The repertoire holds 120,000 to 150,000 clones, with around 79% as singletons. The sample consisted of PBMCs. The sequence was obtained from a woman between 40 and 55 years old in good health and CMV-seropositive. The chain is built from TRBV13 and TRBJ1-2; TRBD1 might be the D (5 bases). The CDR3, as DNA: TGTGCCAGCAGCCGGAGGGGCCTCTATGGCTACACCTTC. This codes for CASSRRGLYGYTF.